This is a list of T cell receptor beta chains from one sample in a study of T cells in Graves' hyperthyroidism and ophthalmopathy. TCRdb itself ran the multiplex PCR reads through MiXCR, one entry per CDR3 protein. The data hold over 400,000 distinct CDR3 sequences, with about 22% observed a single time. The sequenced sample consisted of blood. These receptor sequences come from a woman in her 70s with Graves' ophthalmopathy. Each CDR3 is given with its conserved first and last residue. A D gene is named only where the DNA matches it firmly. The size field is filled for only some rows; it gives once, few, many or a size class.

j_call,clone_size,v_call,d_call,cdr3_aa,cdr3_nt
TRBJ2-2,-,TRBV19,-,CASSLGTRAGELFF,TGTGCCAGTAGTCTCGGGACAAGGGCCGGGGAGCTGTTTTTT
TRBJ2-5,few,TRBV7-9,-,CASSVPGQGGETQYF,TGTGCCAGCAGCGTCCCCGGGCAGGGGGGCGAGACCCAGTACTTC
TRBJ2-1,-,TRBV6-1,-,CASSSTGGLGAGGPREQFF,TGTGCCAGCAGTTCCACAGGGGGCTTGGGAGCGGGAGGGCCTCGAGAGCAGTTCTTC
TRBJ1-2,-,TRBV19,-,CASSVGQGYTF,TGTGCCAGTAGTGTAGGGCAAGGCTACACCTTC
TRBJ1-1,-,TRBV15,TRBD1,CATSSRTGRNTEAFF,TGTGCCACCAGCAGCCGGACAGGCCGGAACACTGAAGCTTTCTTT
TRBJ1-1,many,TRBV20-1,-,CSARAANTEAFF,TGCAGTGCTAGAGCTGCGAACACTGAAGCTTTCTTT
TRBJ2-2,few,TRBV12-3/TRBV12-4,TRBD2,CASSWGGGDTGELFF,TGTGCCAGCAGTTGGGGGGGGGGGGACACCGGGGAGCTGTTTTTT
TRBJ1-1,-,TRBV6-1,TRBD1,CASSTGTGGVTEAFF,TGTGCCAGCAGCACCGGGACAGGGGGCGTCACTGAAGCTTTCTTT
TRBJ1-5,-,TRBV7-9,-,CASSLAHVNQPQHF,TGTGCCAGCAGCTTAGCGCACGTAAATCAGCCCCAGCATTTT
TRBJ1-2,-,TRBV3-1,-,CASSPRDKGYGYTF,TGTGCCAGCAGTCCTAGGGACAAGGGCTATGGCTACACCTTC
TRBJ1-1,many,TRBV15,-,CAIRPGTSGTEAFF,TGTGCCATCCGGCCGGGGACATCAGGCACTGAAGCTTTCTTT
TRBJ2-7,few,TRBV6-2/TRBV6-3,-,CAVGFSEQYF,TGTGCCGTGGGATTTTCCGAGCAGTACTTC
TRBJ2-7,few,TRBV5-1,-,CASSPPSDSSYEQYF,TGCGCCAGCAGCCCACCTAGCGATAGCTCCTACGAGCAGTACTTC
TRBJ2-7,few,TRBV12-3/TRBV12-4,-,CASSPLGFSYEQYF,TGTGCCAGCAGCCCTCTAGGTTTCTCCTACGAGCAGTACTTC
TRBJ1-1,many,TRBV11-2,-,CASSPSLTAMNTEAFF,TGTGCCAGCAGCCCTAGCCTGACAGCCATGAACACTGAAGCTTTCTTT
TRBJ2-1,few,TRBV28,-,CASSLRADEQFF,TGTGCCAGCAGTTTACGAGCTGATGAGCAGTTCTTC
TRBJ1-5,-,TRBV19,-,CASSINTILAQHF,TGTGCCAGTAGTATTAATACGATTCTGGCCCAGCATTTT
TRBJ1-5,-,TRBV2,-,CASRGTPNQPQHF,TGTGCCAGCAGGGGGACCCCCAATCAGCCCCAGCATTTT
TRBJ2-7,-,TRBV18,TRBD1,CASSPHRDRVSYEQYF,TGTGCCAGCTCACCTCACCGGGACAGGGTCTCCTACGAGCAGTACTTC
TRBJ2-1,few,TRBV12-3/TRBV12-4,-,CASTTSYNEQFF,TGTGCCAGCACCACCTCCTACAATGAGCAGTTCTTC
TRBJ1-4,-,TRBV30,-,CAWSTGSEKLFF,TGTGCCTGGTCCACAGGGAGCGAAAAACTGTTTTTT
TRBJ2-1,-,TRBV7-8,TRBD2,CASSSRGSGSRDEQFF,TGTGCCAGCAGCTCCCGGGGTAGCGGGAGTCGAGATGAGCAGTTCTTC
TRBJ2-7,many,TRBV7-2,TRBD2,CASSLTGAPSGIAYEQYF,TGTGCCAGCAGCTTAACAGGAGCCCCTAGCGGGATCGCCTACGAGCAGTACTTC
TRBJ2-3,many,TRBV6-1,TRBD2,CASRLGLAGEYDTQYF,TGTGCCAGCAGACTGGGACTAGCGGGAGAGTACGATACGCAGTATTTT